This TCR beta chain stems from a study of shared clonotypes between healthy human individuals. Authors' methods: As immunoSEQ supplied junction-only sequences (without quality scores), filtering differed. Only in-frame clones appear in the TCRdb table, and some are missing; sequencing was by immunoSEQ multiplex PCR. V and J calls and clone size come straight from that table; D and trimming were deduced from the DNA. The sample lists over a million clones; under 80% were seen once. This clone turned up a few times. CDR1 and CDR2 (germline): SEHNR, FQNEAQ (reference sequence). The CDR3 runs to 15 residues. The ends were cut back, 8 bases at V and 1 base at J, with 17 bases in the middle.

This TCR came from a man between 18 and 29 years old in good health. The V gene is TRBV7-9, the J gene TRBJ1-1; unclear D gene. Input material: memory CD4+ T cells sorted from blood. The subset is: CD45RA-negative fraction. This CDR3 reads CASLLWPQSNTEAFF. In DNA, the CDR3 is TGTGCCAGCCTGTTGTGGCCGCAATCGAACACTGAAGCTTTCTTT.